This T cell receptor (beta chain) was identified in a study of blood T cell repertoires in COVID-19. The assay was immunoSEQ multiplex PCR, and TCRdb's table has in-frame clones only and misses some. This sample has a few hundred thousand clones; 83% occur once, and the top ten carry roughly 2.9%. Sequencing used peripheral blood. This clonotype was sampled from a man over 45 with active or convalescent COVID-19.

The CDR3 sequence is CASSSTGQLTDTQYF. The DNA of the CDR3 is TGTGCCAGCAGCTCCACAGGACAGCTCACAGATACGCAGTATTTT. The J gene is TRBJ2-3, the V gene TRBV7-9; D is possibly TRBD1 (6 bases). Germline lookup yields CDR1 SEHNR and CDR2 FQNEAQ (reference sequence). Trimming removed 4 bases from V and 2 bases from J, with 13 bases in between. CDR3 size: 15 residues.